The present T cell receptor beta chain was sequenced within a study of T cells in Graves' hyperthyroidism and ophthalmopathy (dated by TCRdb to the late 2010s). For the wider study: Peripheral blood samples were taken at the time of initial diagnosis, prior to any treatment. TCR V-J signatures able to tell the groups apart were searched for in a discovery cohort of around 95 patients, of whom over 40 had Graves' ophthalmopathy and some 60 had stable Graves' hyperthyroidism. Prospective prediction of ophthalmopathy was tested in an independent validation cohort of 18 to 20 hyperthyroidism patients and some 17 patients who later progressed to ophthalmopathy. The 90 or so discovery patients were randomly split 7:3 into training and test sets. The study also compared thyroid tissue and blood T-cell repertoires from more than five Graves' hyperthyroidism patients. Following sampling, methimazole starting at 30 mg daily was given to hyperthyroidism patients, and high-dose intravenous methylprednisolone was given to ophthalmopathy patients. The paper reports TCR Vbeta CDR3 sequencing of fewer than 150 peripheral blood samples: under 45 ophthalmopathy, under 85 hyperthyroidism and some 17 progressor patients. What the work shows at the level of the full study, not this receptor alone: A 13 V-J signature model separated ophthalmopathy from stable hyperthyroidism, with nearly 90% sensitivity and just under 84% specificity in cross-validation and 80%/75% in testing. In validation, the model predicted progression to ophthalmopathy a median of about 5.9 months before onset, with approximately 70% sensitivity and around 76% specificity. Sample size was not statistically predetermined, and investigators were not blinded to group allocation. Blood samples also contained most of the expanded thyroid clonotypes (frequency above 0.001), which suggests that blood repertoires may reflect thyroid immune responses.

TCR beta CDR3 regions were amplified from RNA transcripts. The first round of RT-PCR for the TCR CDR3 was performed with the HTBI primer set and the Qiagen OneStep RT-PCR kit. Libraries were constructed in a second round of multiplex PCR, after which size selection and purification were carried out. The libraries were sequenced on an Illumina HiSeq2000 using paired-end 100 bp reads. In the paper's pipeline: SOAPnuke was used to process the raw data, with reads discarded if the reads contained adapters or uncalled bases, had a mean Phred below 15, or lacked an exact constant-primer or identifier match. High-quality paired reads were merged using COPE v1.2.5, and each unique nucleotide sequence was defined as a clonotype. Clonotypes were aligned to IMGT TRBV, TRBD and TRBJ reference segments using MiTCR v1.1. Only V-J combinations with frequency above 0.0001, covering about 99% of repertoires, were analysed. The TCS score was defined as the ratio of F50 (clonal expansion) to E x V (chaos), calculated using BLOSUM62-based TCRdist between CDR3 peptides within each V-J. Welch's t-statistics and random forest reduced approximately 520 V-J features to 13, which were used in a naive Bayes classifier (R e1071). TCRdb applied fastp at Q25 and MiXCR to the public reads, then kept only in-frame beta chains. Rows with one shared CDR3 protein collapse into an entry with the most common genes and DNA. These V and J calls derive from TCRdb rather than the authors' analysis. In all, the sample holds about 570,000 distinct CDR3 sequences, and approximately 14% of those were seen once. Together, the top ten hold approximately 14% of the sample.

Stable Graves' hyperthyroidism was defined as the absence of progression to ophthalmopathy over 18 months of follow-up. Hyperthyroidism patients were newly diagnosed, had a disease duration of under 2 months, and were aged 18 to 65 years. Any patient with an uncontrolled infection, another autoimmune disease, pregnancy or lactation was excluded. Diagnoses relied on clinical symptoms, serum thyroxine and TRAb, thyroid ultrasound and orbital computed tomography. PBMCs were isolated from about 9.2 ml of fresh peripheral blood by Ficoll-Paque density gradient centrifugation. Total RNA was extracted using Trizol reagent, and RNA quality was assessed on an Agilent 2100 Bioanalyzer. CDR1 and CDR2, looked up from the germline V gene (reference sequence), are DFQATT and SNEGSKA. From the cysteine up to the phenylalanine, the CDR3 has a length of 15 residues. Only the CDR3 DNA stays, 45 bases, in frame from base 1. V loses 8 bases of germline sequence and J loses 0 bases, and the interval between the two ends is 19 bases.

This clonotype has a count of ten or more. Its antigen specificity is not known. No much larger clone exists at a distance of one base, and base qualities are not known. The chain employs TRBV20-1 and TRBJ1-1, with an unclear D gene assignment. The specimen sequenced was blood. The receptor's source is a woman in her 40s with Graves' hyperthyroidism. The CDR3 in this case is CSTHRPGQLNTEAFF. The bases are TGCAGTACCCATCGCCCCGGGCAGTTGAACACTGAAGCTTTCTTT.